This T cell receptor (beta chain) is drawn from a study of human T cells and chemical hapten exposure. Study-wide background: Sensitization applied 2% DPC to roughly 2 cm by roughly 2 cm of upper inner arm skin. The study traced per-sample TCR yield variation mainly to small differences in pooled library volumes.

Indicated time point: patch test 2, 6 weeks after DPC sensitization. Described treatment: therapeutic diphenylcyclopropenone sensitization with weekly scalp DPC. Individual cDNA molecules each carried unique molecular identifiers attached by the library. TCRdb processed the RACE reads anew with MiXCR; each CDR3 protein has one entry. This sample has under 100,000 distinct CDR3 sequences, with about 9.4% found just once. The V gene lost 5 bases and the J gene lost 6 bases, with 17 bases spanning the gap. Germline V gene sequence: CDR1 MNHEY, CDR2 SVGAGI. This CDR3 contains 14 residues. This TCR came from a woman aged 50 to 60 with alopecia areata. Some clones in this sample may be carry-over from other donors' samples. The source material was whole blood, sampled in connection with sensitization to the hapten diphenylcyclopropenone (DPC). V and J are TRBV6-5 and TRBJ2-7; D is possibly TRBD1 (6 bases). CDR3: CASSQQTGAFEQYF. DNA of the CDR3: TGTGCCAGCAGTCAGCAGACAGGTGCCTTCGAGCAGTACTTC.